This TCR beta chain was profiled in a study of radiotherapy plus CTLA-4 blockade in lung cancer. The method was immunoSEQ multiplex PCR; TCRdb's version includes in-frame clones alone and lacks a portion of them. The data show about 55,000 clones, with roughly 79% seen just once and more than 5.5% held by the top ten. About this clone: The target antigen is unknown.

Study results and limitations: Blood saw expansion of tumor-derived TCR clones after radiotherapy plus ipilimumab.

The origin of this receptor is a human donor with non-small cell lung cancer whose response to radiotherapy plus ipilimumab could not be evaluated. Source: peripheral blood, taken from a patient treated with radiotherapy plus ipilimumab.

The CDR3 coding sequence is TGCGCCAGCAGCCCCGGGACAGGGGAAGTCATTCAGTACTTC. Translating it yields CASSPGTGEVIQYF. This chain links TRBV4-3 with TRBJ2-4; TRBD1 matches at 10 bases. This CDR3 has 14 amino acids. CDR1 and CDR2 from the germline V gene are LGHNA and YSLEER. J gave up 9 bases and V 4 bases, and 6 bases lay outside the gene matches.